One and the same sample provided the 27 T cell receptor beta chains below, sequenced in a study of T cells in localized non-small cell lung cancer. TCRdb keeps only in-frame clones here, not all; method: immunoSEQ multiplex PCR. Among 70,000 to 85,000 clones, about 81% were seen once, and the ten largest hold roughly 1.4%. The input for sequencing was peripheral blood, taken before any cancer treatment. These receptors came from a female donor at least 60 years old with stage I lung adenocarcinoma.

The CDR3 sequence is CASSRYLAGAGTQYF. The CDR3 region has the DNA TGTGCCAGCAGTCGGTACCTAGCGGGAGCGGGTACGCAGTATTTT. The V and J genes are TRBV28 and TRBJ2-3; 10 nucleotides agree with TRBD2. There are 15 residues in the CDR3. Germline V gene lookup returns CDR1 MDHEN and CDR2 SYDVKM. The V and J ends lost 5 bases and 8 bases, in that order; junction bases with no gene match: 10.

The chain links TRBV5-1 to TRBJ1-1, with 7 bases lining up with TRBD1. Germline lookup yields CDR1 SGHRS and CDR2 YFSETQ. This CDR3 contains 15 residues. The ends lost 2 bases at V and 5 bases at J; junction bases unmatched: 9. CDR3 sequence: CASSLQGTLMTEAFF. The CDR3 DNA reads as TGCGCCAGCAGCTTACAGGGGACCCTTATGACTGAAGCTTTCTTT.

This chain uses TRBV28 with TRBJ2-5; D gene ambiguous. CDR3 length: 13 residues. The germline V gene has CDR1 MDHEN and CDR2 SYDVKM. Between the trimmed V and J ends, which lost 0 bases and 10 bases, there was a span of 12 bases. CDR3: CASSLWGSNGQYF. The CDR3 DNA follows: TGTGCCAGCAGTTTATGGGGATCGAACGGCCAGTACTTC. Supplemented by reference TRBV28 and TRBJ2-5, the full variable domain reads DVKVTQSSRYLVKRTGEKVFLECVQDMDHENMFWYRQDPGLGLRLIYFSYDVKMKEKGDIPEGYSVSREKKERFSLILESASTNQTSMYLCASSLWGSNGQYFGPGTRLLVL.

This chain connects TRBV14 to TRBJ2-7; 10 bases are shared with TRBD2. The CDR3 sequence is 15 residues long. Trimming removed 4 bases from V and 1 base from J; junction bases left unmatched: 4. Germline CDR1 is SGHDN and CDR2 is FVKESK. The CDR3 bases are TGTGCCAGCAGCCCGATACTAGCGGGGTCCTACGAGCAGTACTTC. It encodes CASSPILAGSYEQYF.

The chain has TRBV18 and TRBJ1-2, with 8 nucleotides matching TRBD1. The CDR3 has 15 residues. J lost 8 bases, V lost 1 base, and 9 bases had no gene match. CDR1 and CDR2 from the germline V gene are KGHSH and LQKENI. The chain's CDR3 is CASSPLTTGDQGYTF. CDR3 DNA sequence: TGTGCCAGCTCACCACTTACGACAGGGGATCAAGGCTACACCTTC.

The chain links TRBV6-1 to TRBJ1-5; D is undetermined. CDR3 length equals 15 residues. The V gene's germline CDR1 is MNHNS and CDR2 SASEGT. V was shortened by 3 bases and J by 8 bases, with 17 bases between the two germline ends. CDR3 sequence (DNA): TGTGCCAGCAGTGAGGGTGGGTTAGGGAGTAAGCCCCAGCATTTT. It yields the protein CASSEGGLGSKPQHF.

The rearrangement uses TRBV5-1 and TRBJ2-1, with 9 bases matching TRBD1. V gave up 4 bases and J gave up 9 bases; unmatched junction bases: 8. The CDR3 totals 14 residues. Germline CDR1 is SGHRS and CDR2 is YFSETQ. As DNA, the CDR3 is TGCGCCAGCAGCCAGGGACAGGGCCCTGTTGAGCAGTTCTTC. This encodes CASSQGQGPVEQFF. The full variable domain, with the rest looked up from reference TRBV5-1 and TRBJ2-1, is KAGVTQTPRYLIKTRGQQVTLSCSPISGHRSVSWYQQTPGQGLQFLFEYFSETQRNKGNFPGRFSGRQFSNSRSEMNVSTLELGDSALYLCASSQGQGPVEQFFGPGTRLTVL.

The chain couples TRBV18 to TRBJ1-4; D remains unclear. The CDR3 is made up of 14 amino acids. V was clipped by 2 bases and J by 2 bases, with 6 bases between them. CDR1 and CDR2 from the germline V gene are KGHSH and LQKENI. CDR3 nucleotide sequence: TGTGCCAGCTCACCATCCCAGACTAATGAAAAACTGTTTTTT. Protein: CASSPSQTNEKLFF.

This clone appeared once. V and J are TRBV5-1 and TRBJ1-4; possible D gene TRBD1, 5 bases. V lost 5 bases and J lost 7, with 21 bases in between. Looked up from germline, CDR1 is SGHRS and CDR2 is YFSETQ. The CDR3 is made up of 16 amino acids. The chain's CDR3 is CASSLDFSGQGEKLFF. In DNA, the CDR3 is TGCGCCAGCAGTCTCGACTTCTCAGGGCAGGGTGAAAAACTGTTTTTT. Combining the CDR3 with reference TRBV5-1 and TRBJ1-4 gives the whole variable domain KAGVTQTPRYLIKTRGQQVTLSCSPISGHRSVSWYQQTPGQGLQFLFEYFSETQRNKGNFPGRFSGRQFSNSRSEMNVSTLELGDSALYLCASSLDFSGQGEKLFFGSGTQLSVL.

The chain links TRBV6-1 to TRBJ1-5; D may be TRBD1 (5 bases). V shed 5 bases and J shed 1 base, with 6 bases lying between them. Germline-derived CDR1 and CDR2 are MNHNS and SASEGT. The CDR3 runs 13 residues. CDR3 in DNA: TGTGCCAGCAGTTGGGACAGCAATCAGCCCCAGCATTTT. Encoded protein: CASSWDSNQPQHF.

The genes are TRBV5-4 and TRBJ2-3; D is possibly TRBD2 (6 bases). From germline, CDR1 is SGHNT and CDR2 YYREEE (reference sequence). With 4 bases removed from V and 0 bases from J, the gap between germline ends came to 18 bases. This CDR3 contains 17 residues. As DNA, the CDR3 is TGTGCCAGCAGCCCGCCCATTATCGGGGGAAGCACAGATACGCAGTATTTT. The encoded protein is CASSPPIIGGSTDTQYF.

V is TRBV19 and J is TRBJ2-2, with 7 nucleotides matching TRBD1. The CDR3 spans 16 residues. V trimming: 8 bases; J trimming: 6 bases; junction bases outside the gene matches: 15. In germline, CDR1 is LNHDA, CDR2 SQIVND (reference sequence). This CDR3 is CASGNPGTVRAGELFF. The CDR3 nucleotides are TGTGCCAGTGGAAACCCCGGGACAGTGAGAGCCGGGGAGCTGTTTTTT.

This chain links TRBV5-1 with TRBJ2-7; 7 nucleotides line up with TRBD2. Unmatched junction bases numbered 13, after V lost 0 bases and J lost 4 bases. This CDR3 comprises 17 residues. Looked up from germline, CDR1 is SGHRS and CDR2 is YFSETQ. The CDR3 loop is CASSLEQLAFSGYEQYF. The DNA of the CDR3 is TGCGCCAGCAGCTTGGAGCAACTAGCGTTTTCCGGATACGAGCAGTACTTC.

This clone was seen just once. The V call is TRBV19, the J call TRBJ1-1, with a possible D match to TRBD1 (6 bases). Deletions cut 4 bases from V and 4 bases from J, with 16 bases between. The CDR3 is 15 residues long. From germline, CDR1 is LNHDA and CDR2 SQIVND (reference sequence). This CDR3 is CASSTTWTVFTEAFF. The CDR3 DNA follows: TGTGCCAGTAGTACCACCTGGACAGTGTTCACTGAAGCTTTCTTT.

This clone showed up just once. V usage is TRBV10-3 and J usage is TRBJ2-1, with 9 bases lining up with TRBD2. The CDR3 totals 16 residues. Trimming removed 0 bases from V and 10 bases from J; junction bases left unmatched: 10. Germline V gives CDR1 ENHRY, CDR2 SYGVKD. In nucleotides, the CDR3 is TGTGCCATCAGTGAGTCGAGTAGCGGGAGTGGTGGGGAGCAGTTCTTC. It yields the protein CAISESSSGSGGEQFF.

This clone was observed once. This chain connects TRBV2 to TRBJ1-2; 8 bases fit TRBD1. V was pared by 2 bases and J by 3 bases, with 2 bases of the junction left unmatched. This CDR3 is built from 14 residues. Germline loops: CDR1 SNHLY, CDR2 FYNNEI. This CDR3 is CASSESGQDYGYTF. CDR3 nucleotides: TGTGCCAGCAGTGAATCGGGACAGGACTATGGCTACACCTTC.

The chain couples TRBV28 to TRBJ1-5; D is uncertain. Germline V gives CDR1 MDHEN, CDR2 SYDVKM. This CDR3 is 12 amino acids long. Trimming took off 3 bases at V and 7 bases at J, with 7 bases between the two ends. The CDR3 region is CASSFGGQPQHF. Here the CDR3 DNA reads TGTGCCAGCAGTTTTGGTGGGCAGCCCCAGCATTTT.

There are a few counts of this clone. V gene TRBV2 combines with J gene TRBJ1-4, with 9 positions matching TRBD1. Germline V gene lookup returns CDR1 SNHLY and CDR2 FYNNEI. V shed 0 bases, J shed 5 bases, and the junction held 7 bases outside the gene matches. This CDR3 spans 17 amino acids. CDR3 nucleotides: TGTGCCAGCAGTGAAGCGATGACCGGGACAGGGAATGAAAAACTGTTTTTT. Translating it yields CASSEAMTGTGNEKLFF.

The CDR3 sequence is CASSIAQRNQPQHF. The DNA of the CDR3 is TGTGCCAGTAGTATAGCACAGCGAAATCAGCCCCAGCATTTT. V is TRBV19 and J is TRBJ1-5; no clear D gene. The CDR3 sequence is 14 residues long. The germline V gene encodes CDR1 LNHDA and CDR2 SQIVND (reference sequence). The germline V and J ends were trimmed by 1 base and 4 bases, with 8 bases remaining between them.

This chain uses TRBV5-1 with TRBJ2-2; 7 positions match TRBD1. J lost 6 bases, V lost 7 bases, and 15 bases had no gene match. The CDR3 contains 16 residues. Germline V lookup: CDR1 SGHRS, CDR2 YFSETQ. In nucleotides, the CDR3 is TGCGCCAGCCGATACACCGGGACAGAAACAGCCGGGGAGCTGTTTTTT. This translates into CASRYTGTETAGELFF. Combining the CDR3 with reference TRBV5-1 and TRBJ2-2 gives the whole variable domain KAGVTQTPRYLIKTRGQQVTLSCSPISGHRSVSWYQQTPGQGLQFLFEYFSETQRNKGNFPGRFSGRQFSNSRSEMNVSTLELGDSALYLCASRYTGTETAGELFFGEGSRLTVL.

This clone was recorded only once. The chain couples TRBV15 to TRBJ2-7; tentatively, D is TRBD1 (6 bases). The germline gives CDR1 LNHNV, CDR2 YYDKDF (reference sequence). The CDR3 has 14 residues. Trimming stripped 2 bases from V and 7 bases from J, with 15 bases between. CDR3 amino acids: CATSRPGQRREQYF. The CDR3 DNA reads TGTGCCACCAGCAGACCTGGACAGCGCAGGGAGCAGTACTTC.

The chain employs TRBV5-1 and TRBJ1-1; no clear D gene. This CDR3 spans 13 amino acids. V lost 4 bases to trimming and J lost 3 bases, with 10 bases between them. The V gene's germline CDR1 is SGHRS and CDR2 YFSETQ. For the CDR3, the DNA is TGCGCCAGCAGCCCCGACACATACACTGAAGCTTTCTTT. Translated: CASSPDTYTEAFF.

This clone appeared a single time. The chain couples TRBV19 to TRBJ2-1; 9 positions match TRBD2. With V trimmed by 6 bases and J by 7 bases, 16 bases remained unmatched. The CDR3 runs 17 residues. CDR1 LNHDA and CDR2 SQIVND come from the germline V gene (reference sequence). The CDR3 loop reads CASRGASGTTLTNEQFF. The CDR3 region has the DNA TGTGCCAGTAGAGGGGCTAGCGGGACCACCCTCACAAATGAGCAGTTCTTC.

V gene TRBV2 combines with J gene TRBJ2-3; 13 bases map to TRBD2. The CDR3 runs to 22 residues. CDR1 and CDR2 from the germline V gene are SNHLY and FYNNEI. Trimming cost V 6 bases and J 0 bases; bases outside gene matches: 21. The chain's CDR3 is CASSKLLRRGTSGTHSTDTQYF. CDR3 DNA: TGTGCCAGCAGCAAATTATTAAGGAGGGGGACTAGCGGGACCCATAGCACAGATACGCAGTATTTT.

Only a few counts were recorded for this clone. At one boundary the junction diverges from the germline segment, which might be a read error. J is TRBJ2-4 and V is TRBV15; 7 bases are shared with TRBD1. There are 13 residues in the CDR3. Per germline, CDR1 LNHNV and CDR2 YYDKDF (reference sequence). Here the CDR3 DNA reads TGTGCCACCAGCAGAGATCGGAGACAGGGACATCGCTTC. This codes for CATSRDRRQGHRF.

This chain links TRBV28 with TRBJ2-7, with D possibly TRBD1 on 5 matching bases. Trimming shortened V by 2 bases and J by 3 bases, and 8 bases separated the two germline ends. CDR3 size: 13 residues. CDR1 and CDR2 (germline): MDHEN, SYDVKM. CDR3 sequence: CASSLVGRYEQYF. For the CDR3, the DNA is TGTGCCAGCAGTTTAGTGGGGCGCTACGAGCAGTACTTC.

The chain joins TRBV27 to TRBJ2-6; D is undetermined. V dropped 3 bases and J dropped 3 bases, with 3 bases sitting between them. The V gene's germline CDR1 is MNHEY and CDR2 SMNVEV (reference sequence). The CDR3 has 13 residues. The CDR3 DNA reads TGTGCCAGCAGTTTGTTTGGGGCCAACGTCCTGACTTTC. Protein sequence: CASSLFGANVLTF.